This T cell receptor beta chain was captured in a study of blood T cell repertoires in COVID-19. The wider study: From the United States, Italy and Spain came samples of acute and convalescent COVID-19. T cells, B-cell-depleted T cells, or PBMCs provided the cDNA or gDNA that served as material.

Assignments of participants to cohorts depended upon their own reported clinical history. Cohort 3 donors were reported recovered after two negative PCRs, clearance, or symptom resolution. Trimming took 6 bases from V and 3 from J; bases not matched to a gene: 7. The CDR3 sequence is 14 residues long. CDR1 and CDR2 from the germline V gene are WNHNN and SYGVQD (reference sequence). Assay used: immunoSEQ multiplex PCR; TCRdb lists only in-frame clones, some missing. The top ten clones hold about 4.3% of a sample with some 270,000 clones, 70% to 90% of them seen once. Sequencing input: PBMCs or T cells enriched from blood (not recorded which). This sequence originates from a woman in her twenties or thirties who had recovered from COVID-19. The gene calls are TRBV10-1 and TRBJ2-7; 8 bases are shared with TRBD2. As DNA, the CDR3 is TGCGCCAGCAGCAGACCGGGACTAGTCTACGAGCAGTACTTC. Translated, it gives CASSRPGLVYEQYF.